Described below is a single TCR beta chain sequence and its context. This entry belongs to a study of naive and memory T cell subsets. Whole blood, 2.5 to 3 ml, came from adult healthy volunteers. For blood and skin samples, reverse transcription used TCR alpha and beta constant primers. Amplification of ligated cDNA took four PCR rounds with SP2 and nested alpha and beta constant primers. Each CDR3 protein gets one entry after TCRdb re-called the 5' RACE reads with MiXCR. The sample includes approximately 27,000 distinct CDR3 sequences, under 30% seen only once; the top ten take around 1.8%. The CDR3 runs to 12 residues. From germline, CDR1 is MNHEY and CDR2 SVGAGI. V was shortened by 0 bases and J by 15 bases, with 12 bases between the two germline ends.

The chain joins TRBV6-5 to TRBJ1-5; TRBD1 might be the D (5 bases). The clonotype was recovered from a female donor in good health. CDR3 sequence: CASSYSRGTLHF. The CDR3 DNA follows: TGTGCCAGCAGTTACTCGAGGGGTACTTTGCATTTT.